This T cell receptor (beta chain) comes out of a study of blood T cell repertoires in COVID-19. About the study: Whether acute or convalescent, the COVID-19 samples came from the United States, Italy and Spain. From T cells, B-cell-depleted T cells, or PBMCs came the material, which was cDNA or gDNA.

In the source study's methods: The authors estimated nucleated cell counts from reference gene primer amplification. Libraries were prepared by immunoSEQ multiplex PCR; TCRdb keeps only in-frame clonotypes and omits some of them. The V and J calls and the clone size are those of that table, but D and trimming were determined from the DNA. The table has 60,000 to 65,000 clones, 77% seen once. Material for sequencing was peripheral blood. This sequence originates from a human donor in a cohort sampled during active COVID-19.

The CDR3 reads CASSFVGQGAPGYTF. CDR3 DNA sequence: TGTGCCAGCAGCTTCGTGGGACAGGGGGCGCCCGGCTACACCTTC. The rearrangement joins TRBV7-9 to TRBJ1-2; 12 positions match TRBD1. V was clipped by 3 bases and J by 8 bases; unmatched bases: 7. The CDR3 is 15 amino acids. Germline-derived CDR1 and CDR2 are SEHNR and FQNEAQ (reference sequence).